These T cell receptor beta chains were read from a single sample in a study of cytomegalovirus exposure and HLA in healthy donors. Only in-frame clones appear in the TCRdb table, and some are missing; sequencing was by immunoSEQ multiplex PCR. Of a few hundred thousand clones in the sample, approximately 80% were seen once. The sample consisted of PBMCs. Source of these receptors: a man aged 30-40 years in good health and CMV-seronegative. CDR3s include the opening cysteine and the closing phenylalanine or tryptophan. The order of the fields is J gene, clone size, CDR3 length, D gene, V gene, CDR3 protein, CDR3 DNA. The D gene is left open where the match is weak. The size entry is marked missing in some rows and otherwise reads once, few, many or a size class.

>TRBJ1-2|NA|16|NA|TRBV7-8
CASSPPEAGRSGGYTF
TGTGCCAGCAGCCCTCCGGAGGCAGGGAGGTCTGGGGGCTACACCTTC
>TRBJ1-6|NA|16|NA|TRBV15
CATSRVSGRGGSPLHF
TGTGCCACCAGCAGAGTTTCCGGCAGGGGTGGTTCACCCCTCCACTTT
>TRBJ2-5|NA|15|TRBD2|TRBV7-3
CASSPVPGLGETQYF
TGTGCCAGCAGCCCCGTCCCGGGACTAGGAGAGACCCAGTACTTC
>TRBJ2-5|NA|12|TRBD2|TRBV27
CASRTGRETQYF
TGTGCCAGCAGGACCGGGAGGGAGACCCAGTACTTC
>TRBJ1-6|NA|14|NA|TRBV6-5
CASSRSDILSPLHF
TGTGCCAGCAGCCGGTCGGACATTCTTTCACCCCTCCACTTT
>TRBJ2-7|NA|14|NA|TRBV28
CASSLSAGNYEQYF
TGTGCCAGCAGTTTATCGGCAGGCAACTACGAGCAGTACTTC
>TRBJ1-2|NA|13|TRBD1|TRBV5-4
CASSRDRDYGYTF
TGTGCCAGCAGCAGGGACAGGGACTATGGCTACACCTTC
>TRBJ1-1|few|15|NA|TRBV4-3
CASSQVASENTEAFF
TGCGCCAGCAGCCAAGTAGCTAGTGAAAACACTGAAGCTTTCTTT
>TRBJ1-6|NA|16|TRBD1|TRBV18
CASSPRGDRGVRSLHF
TGTGCCAGCTCACCCCGAGGGGACAGGGGGGTTCGGTCCCTCCACTTT
>TRBJ1-1|few|15|TRBD1|TRBV6-6
CASSYKGQGDTEAFF
TGTGCCAGCAGTTACAAGGGACAGGGGGACACTGAAGCTTTCTTT
>TRBJ2-3|few|12|NA|TRBV11-2
CASSRFTDTQYF
TGTGCCAGCAGTCGGTTCACAGATACGCAGTATTTT
>TRBJ1-2|NA|15|TRBD1|TRBV7-9
CASSPWDRDYYGYTF
TGTGCCAGCAGCCCCTGGGACAGGGATTACTATGGCTACACCTTC
>TRBJ2-2|few|16|TRBD2|TRBV9
CASSVELAGNTGELFF
TGTGCCAGCAGCGTAGAACTAGCGGGGAACACCGGGGAGCTGTTTTTT
>TRBJ2-6|NA|17|TRBD2|TRBV7-7
CASGGPIPISGANVLTF
TGTGCTAGCGGGGGCCCCATCCCGATTTCTGGGGCCAACGTCCTGACTTTC
>TRBJ2-1|NA|17|TRBD2|TRBV2
CASSEWVGLAGGYEQFF
TGTGCCAGCAGTGAATGGGTAGGACTAGCGGGGGGGTATGAGCAGTTCTTC
>TRBJ2-1|NA|12|NA|TRBV5-5
CASSLGGTEQFF
TGTGCCAGCAGCTTGGGGGGCACGGAGCAGTTCTTC
>TRBJ2-7|NA|11|NA|TRBV11-2
CASSLVDEQYF
TGTGCCAGCAGCTTAGTCGACGAGCAGTACTTC
>TRBJ2-7|NA|16|TRBD2|TRBV7-2
CASSLGLAGDGYEQYF
TGTGCCAGCAGCTTAGGCCTAGCGGGGGACGGTTACGAGCAGTACTTC
>TRBJ2-5|NA|15|NA|TRBV5-6
CASSLGRGRLEAQYF
TGTGCCAGCAGCTTGGGGCGGGGGCGGTTGGAGGCCCAGTACTTC